This T cell receptor beta chain was sequenced in a study of molecular identifiers for immune sequencing clone quantification. Overall study: In the replicates, RNA derived from about 20,000 or 100,000 naive CD8 cells was divided into five parts, and four were sequenced.

Both previously described methods and listed TCR primers were employed to make bulk TCR libraries. TCRdb redid the calling of the PCR reads with MiXCR, one entry per CDR3 protein. The table includes around 480,000 distinct CDR3 sequences, approximately 25% detected once. Looked up from germline, CDR1 is MGHRA and CDR2 is YSYEKL. This CDR3 is 14 amino acids long. Trimming shortened V by 0 bases and J by 15 bases, and 17 bases separated the two germline ends. Libraries of naive CD8 T cells were made from roughly 18,000 to 920,000 sorted cells. They used 10%, 30% or 50% RNA. In the sort, naive CD8 T cells were defined as CD8+CD4-CCR7+CD45RA+.

Material: naive CD8+ T cells from blood, with Jurkat cell RNA spiked in. Subset of the sample: FACS-sorted CD8+CD4-CCR7+CD45RA+ naive T cells. The clonotype was recovered from a human donor in good health. Some libraries in this study had Jurkat cell RNA spiked in. This chain uses TRBV4-1 with TRBJ1-4; D unresolved. The CDR3 region is CASSQDPSQSDLFF. CDR3 sequence (DNA): TGCGCCAGCAGCCAAGATCCGTCGCAGAGTGATTTGTTTTTT.